Each of the 20 T cell receptor beta chains below was sequenced from the same sample in a study of shared clonotypes between healthy human individuals. Clones were sequenced by immunoSEQ multiplex PCR, and TCRdb holds only the in-frame ones, with some missing. The sample lists 400,000 to 600,000 clones, over 60% occurring once. Material: PBMCs. Source of these receptors: a middle-aged woman in good health. Some clones in this sample may be carry-over from other donors' samples.

V and J are TRBV28 and TRBJ1-5, with TRBD1 matching 11 bases. The germline V gene encodes CDR1 MDHEN and CDR2 SYDVKM. The length of the CDR3 is 15 residues. J was trimmed by 6 bases and V by 6 bases; bases with no gene match: 7. CDR3 DNA: TGTGCCAGCAGCCGTTCCGGGACAGGGGGTCAGCCCCAGCATTTT. It codes for CASSRSGTGGQPQHF.

The gene calls are TRBV11-2 and TRBJ1-2, with a possible D match to TRBD1 (5 bases). This CDR3 region has 15 residues. Between the trimmed V and J ends, which lost 5 bases and 4 bases, there was a span of 17 bases. Germline-derived CDR1 and CDR2 are SGHAT and FQNNGV. The CDR3 loop reads CASSPGPGDSYGYTF. The CDR3 bases are TGTGCCAGCAGCCCCGGCCCTGGGGACTCCTATGGCTACACCTTC.

This clone showed up many times. V is TRBV28 and J is TRBJ2-1; 12 bases agree with TRBD2. After removal of 3 bases from V and 0 bases from J, the junction contained 15 bases not matched to a gene. CDR1 MDHEN and CDR2 SYDVKM come from the germline V gene. This CDR3 has 21 residues. CDR3 amino acids: CASSFPTSGRNRLSSYNEQFF. As DNA, the CDR3 is TGTGCCAGCAGTTTCCCGACTAGCGGGAGAAATCGTCTAAGCTCCTACAATGAGCAGTTCTTC.

This chain connects TRBV2 to TRBJ1-1; D is unresolved. CDR3 size: 15 residues. V lost 1 base to trimming and J lost 4 bases, with 13 bases between them. Germline V gene data show CDR1 as SNHLY and CDR2 as FYNNEI. CDR3 nucleotide sequence: TGTGCCAGCAGTGAAGTTGTGGGCTGGGGCACTGAAGCTTTCTTT. Residues: CASSEVVGWGTEAFF.

The chain has TRBV4-2 and TRBJ2-1; TRBD1 or TRBD2 may be the D gene (5 bases each). CDR1 LGHNA and CDR2 YNFKEQ come from the germline V gene. CDR3 size: 14 residues. Trimming took 2 bases from V and 8 from J, leaving 13 bases between them. The CDR3 loop is CASSQYGGRYEQFF. The DNA for the CDR3 is TGTGCCAGCAGCCAATATGGGGGTAGGTATGAGCAGTTCTTC.

This clone was recorded at least ten times. The chain recombines TRBV7-9 with TRBJ1-2, with D unclear. Germline CDR1 reads SEHNR; CDR2 reads FQNEAQ (reference sequence). With 5 bases removed from V and 0 bases from J, the gap between germline ends came to 10 bases. The CDR3 sequence is 14 residues long. CDR3 sequence (DNA): TGTGCCAGCAGCCACGCCGTTTCTAACTATGGCTACACCTTC. It codes for CASSHAVSNYGYTF. The variable domain in full, with the rest retrieved from reference TRBV7-9 and TRBJ1-2, is DTGVSQNPRHKITKRGQNVTFRCDPISEHNRLYWYRQTLGQGPEFLTYFQNEAQLEKSRLLSDRFSAERPKGSFSTLEIQRTEQGDSAMYLCASSHAVSNYGYTFGSGTRLTVV.

The chain joins TRBV18 to TRBJ2-1; D is possibly TRBD2 (5 bases). The V end was cut by 6 bases, the J end by 3 bases, with 15 bases between. The germline CDR1 and CDR2 sequences are KGHSH and LQKENI. The CDR3 sequence is 15 residues long. For the CDR3, the DNA is TGTGCCAGCTCGCCCGGACTTTCTGGCTACAATGAGCAGTTCTTC. It encodes CASSPGLSGYNEQFF.

The chain has TRBV19 and TRBJ2-1, with 7 bases that match TRBD2. Germline-derived CDR1 and CDR2 are LNHDA and SQIVND (reference sequence). V lost 3 bases and J lost 7; bases outside the gene matches: 12. The CDR3 sequence is 16 residues long. CDR3 bases: TGTGCCAGTAGTATCCCGGGACTATCAAGGGGAAATGAGCAGTTCTTC. Amino acids: CASSIPGLSRGNEQFF.

The chain combines TRBV6-1 with TRBJ1-5; 7 bases line up with TRBD1. Germline V CDR1 and CDR2: MNHNS, SASEGT. The CDR3 is 17 amino acids. With 4 bases clipped from V and 6 bases from J, the junction kept 15 bases outside the gene matches. CDR3 amino acids: CASSVSTGQSSSQPQHF. For the CDR3, the DNA is TGTGCCAGCAGTGTGAGCACGGGACAGTCGTCCTCTCAGCCCCAGCATTTT.

The rearrangement uses TRBV5-4 and TRBJ2-1; D is possibly TRBD1 or TRBD2 (6 bases each). Germline assignment: CDR1 SGHNT and CDR2 YYREEE (reference sequence). This CDR3 has 15 amino acids. Trimming took 1 base from V and 9 from J, leaving 17 bases between them. The CDR3 region has the DNA TGTGCCAGCAGCTTGAAGGAAGCGGAGGGGGGTGAGCAGTTCTTC. Its translation is CASSLKEAEGGEQFF.

As regards this clone: An end of the junction does not agree with germline; a read error may underlie this. The V gene is TRBV2, the J gene TRBJ1-4; the match to TRBD1 covers 7 bases. Germline V gene lookup returns CDR1 SNHLY and CDR2 FYNNEI. The CDR3 is made up of 16 amino acids. CDR3 nucleotide sequence: TGTGCCAGCAGCCAACAGGGGCCTGGAACTGATGAAAAACTGTTTTTT. Translating gives CASSQQGPGTDEKLFF. Full variable domain (rest looked up from reference TRBV2 and TRBJ1-4): EPEVTQTPSHQVTQMGQEVILRCVPISNHLYFYWYRQILGQKVEFLVSFYNNEISEKSEIFDDQFSVERPDGSNFTLKIRSTKLEDSAMYFCASSQQGPGTDEKLFFGSGTQLSVL.

The chain joins TRBV13 to TRBJ1-4, with D perhaps TRBD1 (5 bases). The length of the CDR3 is 13 residues. V gave up 0 bases and J gave up 8 bases, with 7 bases separating them. Germline values: CDR1 PRHDT, CDR2 FYEKMQ (reference sequence). The CDR3 DNA is TGTGCCAGCAGCTTAGGCAGGGCCGAAAAACTGTTTTTT. This codes for CASSLGRAEKLFF. Using reference TRBV13 and TRBJ1-4 for the parts outside the CDR3, the full variable domain is AAGVIQSPRHLIKEKRETATLKCYPIPRHDTVYWYQQGPGQDPQFLISFYEKMQSDKGSIPDRFSAQQFSDYHSELNMSSLELGDSALYFCASSLGRAEKLFFGSGTQLSVL.

The chain uses TRBV5-1 and TRBJ2-1; D assignment may be TRBD1 or TRBD2 (5 bases each). V lost 2 bases and J 5 bases, leaving 11 bases between the germline ends. The CDR3 sequence is 14 residues long. Germline values: CDR1 SGHRS, CDR2 YFSETQ. The CDR3 DNA follows: TGCGCCAGCAGCTTCGGGGACGGGGACAATGAGCAGTTCTTC. It specifies CASSFGDGDNEQFF.

J is TRBJ2-3 and V is TRBV2, with 10 bases fitting TRBD2. This CDR3 contains 15 residues. Trimming removed 6 bases from V and 6 bases from J; junction bases left unmatched: 9. CDR1 SNHLY and CDR2 FYNNEI come from the germline V gene. In DNA, the CDR3 is TGTGCCAGCAGGGGGGCTAGCGGGAGCGGGGATACGCAGTATTTT. Its translation is CASRGASGSGDTQYF.

The chain uses TRBV5-4 and TRBJ2-1; 10 bases match TRBD1. The CDR3 covers 16 residues. Germline CDR1 SGHNT, CDR2 YYREEE (reference sequence). Trimming at V came to 6 bases and at J to 7 bases, leaving 13 bases not matched to a gene. CDR3 protein: CASTRTPTGGRNEQFF. For the CDR3, the DNA is TGTGCCAGCACCAGGACACCGACAGGGGGCCGAAATGAGCAGTTCTTC.

The chain uses TRBV6-5 and TRBJ2-2; tentative D call: TRBD2 (5 bases). This CDR3 region has 15 residues. Per the germline V gene, CDR1 is MNHEY and CDR2 is SVGAGI. Trimming removed 2 bases at V and 6 bases at J, with 13 bases between. For the CDR3, the DNA is TGTGCCAGCAGTTACGGTCGGGATCGCGCCGGGGAGCTGTTTTTT. Its protein is CASSYGRDRAGELFF.

J is TRBJ1-4 and V is TRBV7-2; D gene ambiguous. The CDR3 has 13 amino acids. V was cut by 5 bases and J by 7 bases, with 11 bases left in between. The germline V gene has CDR1 SGHTA and CDR2 FQGNSA. The CDR3 protein is CASSLGPTEKLFF. CDR3 nucleotides: TGTGCCAGCAGCCTCGGACCGACTGAAAAACTGTTTTTT.

The CDR3 region has the DNA TGTGCCAGCAAGACAGGGGGAAATGAAAAACTGTTTTTT. It codes for CASKTGGNEKLFF. This rearrangement joins TRBV28 to TRBJ1-4, with 9 positions matching TRBD1. V lost 7 bases and J lost 5; bases outside the gene matches: 2. The germline gives CDR1 MDHEN, CDR2 SYDVKM. The CDR3 is 13 amino acids. The variable domain in full, with the rest retrieved from reference TRBV28 and TRBJ1-4, is DVKVTQSSRYLVKRTGEKVFLECVQDMDHENMFWYRQDPGLGLRLIYFSYDVKMKEKGDIPEGYSVSREKKERFSLILESASTNQTSMYLCASKTGGNEKLFFGSGTQLSVL.

This clone was seen more than once but under ten times. The V call is TRBV6-1, the J call TRBJ1-1; 8 bases fit TRBD1. This CDR3 comprises 13 residues. J lost 5 bases, V lost 5 bases, and 4 bases had no gene match. CDR1 and CDR2 from the germline V gene are MNHNS and SASEGT. Written as DNA, the CDR3 is TGTGCCAGCAGTCAGGGGGCGCTGACTGAAGCTTTCTTT. Encoded protein: CASSQGALTEAFF.

This clone is a singleton in its sample. The chain has TRBV7-9 and TRBJ2-7, with 9 bases aligning to TRBD1. The CDR3 is made up of 14 amino acids. Germline V gene data show CDR1 as SEHNR and CDR2 as FQNEAQ (reference sequence). The V and J ends lost 2 bases and 5 bases, in that order; junction bases with no gene match: 4. CDR3 nucleotides: TGTGCCAGCAGCTTACTTGGACAGGGGAACGAGCAGTACTTC. It encodes CASSLLGQGNEQYF.